This is a list of T cell receptor beta chains from one sample in a study of T cell responses to AZD1222 COVID-19 vaccine. The table came from immunoSEQ multiplex PCR; TCRdb's copy has only in-frame clones and leaves some out. The data show about 120,000 clones, roughly 87% seen once. The specimen was peripheral blood, collected on day 0 of AZD1222 vaccination. The origin of the receptors is an adult in good health. Each CDR3 is given with its conserved first and last residue. Fields, in order: V gene, J gene, clone size, D gene, CDR3 DNA, CDR3 protein. A D gene is named only where the DNA matches it firmly. Clone size, where shown, is once, few, many, or a class for clones that have expanded.

V gene: TRBV7-9
J gene: TRBJ2-1
clone size: NA
D gene: NA
CDR3 DNA: TGTGCCAGCAGCTCTGGGACTGCCGGCAATGAGCAGTTCTTC
CDR3 protein: CASSSGTAGNEQFF

V gene: TRBV27
J gene: TRBJ2-7
clone size: NA
D gene: NA
CDR3 DNA: TGTGCCAGCAGTTTTACCGGGGGCGGAAGCGACGAGCAGTACTTC
CDR3 protein: CASSFTGGGSDEQYF

V gene: TRBV2
J gene: TRBJ1-1
clone size: NA
D gene: NA
CDR3 DNA: TGTGCCAGCAGTGGGACAGCACCTGAAGCTTTCTTT
CDR3 protein: CASSGTAPEAFF

V gene: TRBV11-2
J gene: TRBJ2-4
clone size: NA
D gene: NA
CDR3 DNA: TGTGCCAGCAGCTCCCGATTAGCCAAAAACATTCAGTACTTC
CDR3 protein: CASSSRLAKNIQYF

V gene: TRBV30
J gene: TRBJ1-5
clone size: once
D gene: NA
CDR3 DNA: TGTGCCTGGAGTAATAGGGGAGGCGGGCCCCAGCATTTT
CDR3 protein: CAWSNRGGGPQHF

V gene: TRBV11-2
J gene: TRBJ2-7
clone size: NA
D gene: NA
CDR3 DNA: TGTGCCAGCAGCTTAGCATACGGGGGCGAGCAGTACTTC
CDR3 protein: CASSLAYGGEQYF

V gene: TRBV9
J gene: TRBJ1-5
clone size: NA
D gene: NA
CDR3 DNA: TGTGCCAGCAGCGTAGAAGGGCTTAGCAATCAGCCCCAGCATTTT
CDR3 protein: CASSVEGLSNQPQHF

V gene: TRBV14
J gene: TRBJ2-7
clone size: NA
D gene: TRBD2
CDR3 DNA: TGTGCCAGCAGCCAAGGGACTAGCGGCTACGAGCAGTACTTC
CDR3 protein: CASSQGTSGYEQYF

V gene: TRBV5-1
J gene: TRBJ1-1
clone size: NA
D gene: NA
CDR3 DNA: TGCGCCAGCAGCTTGGCCGGGACTTTAAACACTGAAGCTTTCTTT
CDR3 protein: CASSLAGTLNTEAFF

V gene: TRBV7-9
J gene: TRBJ2-2
clone size: NA
D gene: NA
CDR3 DNA: TGTGCCACCTCAAGGCAGGGAAACACCGGGGAGCTGTTTTTT
CDR3 protein: CATSRQGNTGELFF

V gene: TRBV5-1
J gene: TRBJ2-3
clone size: NA
D gene: NA
CDR3 DNA: TGCGCCAGCAGCTCCAGGGGCGATACGCAGTATTTT
CDR3 protein: CASSSRGDTQYF

V gene: TRBV28
J gene: TRBJ1-4
clone size: NA
D gene: TRBD1
CDR3 DNA: TGTGCCAGCAGTCTTAACAGGGGATTGGGTGAAAAACTGTTTTTT
CDR3 protein: CASSLNRGLGEKLFF

V gene: TRBV3-1/TRBV3-2
J gene: TRBJ1-6
clone size: NA
D gene: NA
CDR3 DNA: TGTGCCAGCAGCCAAGATTCACCCCTCCACTTT
CDR3 protein: CASSQDSPLHF

V gene: TRBV5-1
J gene: TRBJ1-5
clone size: NA
D gene: NA
CDR3 DNA: TGCGCCAGCAGACCGGACCTCGCTAGCAATCAGCCCCAGCATTTT
CDR3 protein: CASRPDLASNQPQHF

V gene: TRBV4-1
J gene: TRBJ1-1
clone size: NA
D gene: NA
CDR3 DNA: TGCGCCAGCAGCCAAGGGGCAGATGAAGCTTTCTTT
CDR3 protein: CASSQGADEAFF

V gene: TRBV15
J gene: TRBJ2-1
clone size: NA
D gene: NA
CDR3 DNA: TGTGCCACCAGCAGCGAAGGGAGGTACAATGAGCAGTTCTTC
CDR3 protein: CATSSEGRYNEQFF

V gene: TRBV18
J gene: TRBJ1-6
clone size: NA
D gene: NA
CDR3 DNA: TGTGCCAGCTCACCCCGGGACGTTAATTCACCCCTCCACTTT
CDR3 protein: CASSPRDVNSPLHF

V gene: TRBV3-1/TRBV3-2
J gene: TRBJ2-7
clone size: NA
D gene: TRBD2
CDR3 DNA: TGTGCCAGCAGCCAAGACTTGCTCGCGGGGGTATACGAGCAGTACTTC
CDR3 protein: CASSQDLLAGVYEQYF

V gene: TRBV11-2
J gene: TRBJ2-7
clone size: NA
D gene: NA
CDR3 DNA: TGTGCCAGCAGCTCCAGTGGATTGAGGGAGCAGTACTTC
CDR3 protein: CASSSSGLREQYF

V gene: TRBV5-1
J gene: TRBJ2-7
clone size: NA
D gene: NA
CDR3 DNA: TGCGCCAGCAGCTTGGGGGAAGCGTTGGGTTACGAGCAGTACTTC
CDR3 protein: CASSLGEALGYEQYF

V gene: TRBV27
J gene: TRBJ1-4
clone size: NA
D gene: NA
CDR3 DNA: TGTGCCAGCAGGAGGGCTGCGGGAAGTGAAAAACTGTTTTTT
CDR3 protein: CASRRAAGSEKLFF

V gene: TRBV9
J gene: TRBJ2-1
clone size: NA
D gene: NA
CDR3 DNA: TGTGCCAGCAGCGCAGGGAGCCGTGGACGCCAATCCTACAATGAGCAGTTCTTC
CDR3 protein: CASSAGSRGRQSYNEQFF

V gene: TRBV13
J gene: TRBJ2-2
clone size: NA
D gene: TRBD1
CDR3 DNA: TGTGCCAGCAGCCTATGGACAGGGGAGACCGGGGAGCTGTTTTTT
CDR3 protein: CASSLWTGETGELFF

V gene: TRBV15
J gene: TRBJ2-3
clone size: NA
D gene: NA
CDR3 DNA: TGTGCCACCAGCACTGCGGTTGTTAGCACAGATACGCAGTATTTT
CDR3 protein: CATSTAVVSTDTQYF

V gene: TRBV28
J gene: TRBJ1-6
clone size: NA
D gene: NA
CDR3 DNA: TGTGCCAGCAGTTTAAGAGGGTCTATGAATAGGTATTCACCCCTCCACTTT
CDR3 protein: CASSLRGSMNRYSPLHF

V gene: TRBV5-1
J gene: TRBJ2-3
clone size: NA
D gene: NA
CDR3 DNA: TGCGCCAGCAGCTTGGCCAGGGATAGAGATACGCAGTATTTT
CDR3 protein: CASSLARDRDTQYF

V gene: TRBV11-1
J gene: TRBJ2-3
clone size: NA
D gene: NA
CDR3 DNA: TGTGCCAGCAGCTTAGAGGGGGGGCATGGAGATACGCAGTATTTT
CDR3 protein: CASSLEGGHGDTQYF

V gene: TRBV12-3/TRBV12-4
J gene: TRBJ1-2
clone size: few
D gene: NA
CDR3 DNA: TGTGCCAGCAGTTTAAGCCAGGGGAGCAACACCTTC
CDR3 protein: CASSLSQGSNTF

V gene: TRBV9
J gene: TRBJ2-2
clone size: NA
D gene: NA
CDR3 DNA: TGTGCCAGCAGCGTAGTTTCAGGGGCGGACGGGGAGCTGTTTTTT
CDR3 protein: CASSVVSGADGELFF

V gene: TRBV6-5
J gene: TRBJ2-3
clone size: NA
D gene: TRBD1
CDR3 DNA: TGTGCCAGCAGCGACCGACAGGGCTATACGCAGTATTTT
CDR3 protein: CASSDRQGYTQYF

V gene: TRBV4-1
J gene: TRBJ2-1
clone size: NA
D gene: NA
CDR3 DNA: TGCGCCAGCAGCCCCCTTGGGGCCTCCAGCTCCTACAATGAGCAGTTCTTC
CDR3 protein: CASSPLGASSSYNEQFF

V gene: TRBV4-1
J gene: TRBJ1-2
clone size: few
D gene: NA
CDR3 DNA: TGCGCCAGCAGCCAAGCCGCAGGGAAGGACTATGGCTACACCTTC
CDR3 protein: CASSQAAGKDYGYTF

V gene: TRBV27
J gene: TRBJ2-1
clone size: NA
D gene: TRBD2
CDR3 DNA: TGTGCCAGCAGTTTGCCTTCCGGGGGGGGCAATGAGCAGTTCTTC
CDR3 protein: CASSLPSGGGNEQFF

V gene: TRBV6-5
J gene: TRBJ1-5
clone size: NA
D gene: NA
CDR3 DNA: TGTGCCAGCAGTTCGACCAGGTCGGGACAGCCCCAGCATTTT
CDR3 protein: CASSSTRSGQPQHF

V gene: TRBV27
J gene: TRBJ2-6
clone size: NA
D gene: TRBD1
CDR3 DNA: TGTGCCAGCAGTTTACGACAGGGTTCGGCGGCTGGGGCCAACGTCCTGACTTTC
CDR3 protein: CASSLRQGSAAGANVLTF

V gene: TRBV6-5
J gene: TRBJ2-6
clone size: NA
D gene: NA
CDR3 DNA: TGTGCCAGCAGTTTCCAAAGCTCTGGGGCCAACGTCCTGACTTTC
CDR3 protein: CASSFQSSGANVLTF

V gene: TRBV5-6
J gene: TRBJ1-2
clone size: NA
D gene: NA
CDR3 DNA: TGTGCCAGCAGCTTCGGTAAGGGACACTATCAGGGTGACTATGGCTACACCTTC
CDR3 protein: CASSFGKGHYQGDYGYTF

V gene: TRBV28
J gene: TRBJ2-6
clone size: NA
D gene: NA
CDR3 DNA: TGTGCCAGCAGTTTCGATTTCGGGGAAATTCCCTCTGGGGCCAACGTCCTGACTTTC
CDR3 protein: CASSFDFGEIPSGANVLTF

V gene: TRBV28
J gene: TRBJ2-7
clone size: NA
D gene: TRBD1
CDR3 DNA: TGTGCCAGCAGGCAAGATCCTGAGGACAGGCCGGGCAACGAGCAGTACTTC
CDR3 protein: CASRQDPEDRPGNEQYF

V gene: TRBV15
J gene: TRBJ2-5
clone size: NA
D gene: NA
CDR3 DNA: TGTGCCACCAGCAGCAGGGGGGATGCGGGAACCCAGTACTTC
CDR3 protein: CATSSRGDAGTQYF

V gene: TRBV5-4
J gene: TRBJ2-7
clone size: NA
D gene: NA
CDR3 DNA: TGTGCCAGCACTCGAGAGGGGGGAAGCTCCTACGAGCAGTACTTC
CDR3 protein: CASTREGGSSYEQYF

V gene: TRBV19
J gene: TRBJ2-7
clone size: NA
D gene: TRBD1
CDR3 DNA: TGTGCCAGTAGTGCCCCGGGACAGGGTAGGTACGAGCAGTACTTC
CDR3 protein: CASSAPGQGRYEQYF

V gene: TRBV19
J gene: TRBJ1-2
clone size: NA
D gene: NA
CDR3 DNA: TGTGCCAGTAGTATAGTGAGGAGGCAGGGGAAAAGCTACACCTTC
CDR3 protein: CASSIVRRQGKSYTF

V gene: TRBV6-5
J gene: TRBJ2-7
clone size: NA
D gene: NA
CDR3 DNA: TGTGCCAGCAGTTACTCCCAGACCCACTACCCCTACGAGCAGTACTTC
CDR3 protein: CASSYSQTHYPYEQYF

V gene: TRBV29-1
J gene: TRBJ2-1
clone size: NA
D gene: NA
CDR3 DNA: TGCAGCGCCAGACTGGGAGACTACAATGAGCAGTTCTTC
CDR3 protein: CSARLGDYNEQFF

V gene: TRBV5-5
J gene: TRBJ1-2
clone size: once
D gene: NA
CDR3 DNA: TGTGCCAGCAGCTTGGCGGGGATTGATGGCTACACCTTC
CDR3 protein: CASSLAGIDGYTF

V gene: TRBV27
J gene: TRBJ1-3
clone size: NA
D gene: NA
CDR3 DNA: TGTGCCAGCAGCTTCGGGCGAGGGGACACCATATATTTT
CDR3 protein: CASSFGRGDTIYF